The 14 T cell receptor beta chains presented below share a single source sample, sequenced in a study of PD-L1 blockade in urothelial cancer. The time point here: pretreatment peripheral blood. Method: immunoSEQ multiplex PCR; TCRdb's copy keeps in-frame clones and lacks some. The sample lists approximately 63,000 clones; more than 80% were seen once. Sequencing was performed on PBMCs, taken around atezolizumab (anti-PD-L1) treatment. All receptors derive from a man aged 70 or older with urothelial cancer.

CDR3 DNA sequence: TGTGCCAGCAGCTTCTGGGCGGGAGGGCTCCCCTACAATGAGCAGTTCTTC. Translating gives CASSFWAGGLPYNEQFF. The chain combines TRBV5-5 with TRBJ2-1; 9 bases are a match to TRBD2. Losses at the gene ends were 2 bases for V and 2 bases for J; bases not matched to a gene: 8. The CDR3 totals 17 residues. Per the germline V gene, CDR1 is SGHKS and CDR2 is YYEKEE (reference sequence). The whole variable domain, filled in from reference TRBV5-5 and TRBJ2-1, reads DAGVTQSPTHLIKTRGQQVTLRCSPISGHKSVSWYQQVLGQGPQFIFQYYEKEERGRGNFPDRFSARQFPNYSSELNVNALLLGDSALYLCASSFWAGGLPYNEQFFGPGTRLTVL.

The chain has TRBV28 and TRBJ1-5; perhaps TRBD1 as D (6 bases). Germline V gene data show CDR1 as MDHEN and CDR2 as SYDVKM. V shed 5 bases and J shed 1 base, with 15 bases lying between them. The CDR3 sequence is 16 residues long. CDR3: CASSPLGGGSNQPQHF. As DNA, the CDR3 is TGTGCCAGCAGTCCACTAGGGGGGGGGAGCAATCAGCCCCAGCATTTT.

V gene TRBV29-1 combines with J gene TRBJ2-1; 10 bases map to TRBD2. The CDR3 length is 16 residues. Germline V gene data show CDR1 as SQVTM and CDR2 as ANQGSEA. Trimming removed 4 bases from V and 4 bases from J; junction bases left unmatched: 10. The CDR3 loop is CSVVASGSSSYNEQFF. The CDR3 DNA follows: TGCAGCGTTGTGGCTAGCGGGAGTTCCTCTTACAATGAGCAGTTCTTC.

The rearrangement uses TRBV5-1 and TRBJ1-1; 7 bases are shared with TRBD1. This CDR3 has 13 residues. Germline loops: CDR1 SGHRS, CDR2 YFSETQ. The V gene end was trimmed by 6 bases and the J gene end by 2 bases; junction bases not matched to a gene: 4. CDR3 coding DNA: TGCGCCAGCACACGACAGGGCAACACTGAAGCTTTCTTT. It encodes CASTRQGNTEAFF.

This clone was recorded at least ten times. J is TRBJ1-5 and V is TRBV5-6; TRBD1 might be the D (5 bases). This CDR3 spans 16 amino acids. Germline V gene data show CDR1 as SGHDT and CDR2 as YYEEEE. Trimming removed 4 bases at V and 3 bases at J, with 17 bases between. The CDR3: CASSNLGRGSNQPQHF. CDR3 DNA: TGTGCCAGCAGCAACCTCGGGCGGGGGTCCAATCAGCCCCAGCATTTT.

This clone was counted a single time. The DNA of the CDR3 is TGCGCCAGCAGCTTGGGAGGGAATGAGCAGTTCTTC. This sequence encodes CASSLGGNEQFF. The V gene is TRBV5-1, the J gene TRBJ2-1, with D perhaps matching TRBD2 (5 bases). The ends were cut back, 0 bases at V and 7 bases at J, with 5 bases in the middle. From germline, CDR1 is SGHRS and CDR2 YFSETQ. The CDR3 is made up of 12 amino acids.

The chain uses TRBV28 and TRBJ2-2; 8 bases line up with TRBD2. Looked up from germline, CDR1 is MDHEN and CDR2 is SYDVKM. The CDR3 runs 17 residues. The V gene end was trimmed by 5 bases and the J gene end by 3 bases; junction bases not matched to a gene: 11. The CDR3 here is CASSTYGGGLYTGELFF. CDR3 sequence (DNA): TGTGCCAGCAGTACTTACGGCGGGGGGTTGTACACCGGGGAGCTGTTTTTT.

The chain links TRBV2 to TRBJ1-5; 7 positions agree with TRBD1. Looked up from germline, CDR1 is SNHLY and CDR2 is FYNNEI. This CDR3 spans 13 amino acids. With V trimmed by 5 bases and J by 7 bases, 5 bases remained unmatched. Here the CDR3 DNA reads TGTGCCAGCAGTCAGGGGGTTGGGCAGCCCCAGCATTTT. Translating gives CASSQGVGQPQHF.

V gene TRBV11-3 combines with J gene TRBJ2-7; the D gene is possibly TRBD2 (6 bases). Per the germline V gene, CDR1 is SGHNT and CDR2 is YENEEA. The V gene lost 2 bases and the J gene lost 5 bases, with 7 bases spanning the gap. The CDR3 length is 12 residues. CDR3 coding DNA: TGTGCCAGCAGCTTATCGGGGGACGAGCAGTACTTC. Translated, it gives CASSLSGDEQYF.

This chain joins TRBV7-2 and TRBJ2-1, with 10 positions matching TRBD2. V was pared by 2 bases and J by 12 bases, with 4 bases of the junction left unmatched. CDR1 and CDR2 (germline): SGHTA, FQGNSA. The CDR3 spans 13 residues. The CDR3 sequence: CASSLSSGRGQFF. CDR3 nucleotide sequence: TGTGCCAGCAGCTTATCTAGCGGGAGAGGGCAGTTCTTC.

The J gene is TRBJ2-7, the V gene TRBV7-8, with 9 bases aligning to TRBD1. The CDR3 loop spans 14 amino acids. With 4 bases clipped from V and 3 bases from J, the junction kept 4 bases outside the gene matches. Germline V gives CDR1 SGHVS, CDR2 FQNEAQ. The CDR3: CASSWDRVGYEQYF. CDR3 coding DNA: TGTGCCAGCAGCTGGGACAGGGTAGGCTACGAGCAGTACTTC.

With regard to this clone: The junction departs from the called germline gene at one end, perhaps through a read error. V usage is TRBV28 and J usage is TRBJ2-2, with D possibly TRBD2 on 6 matching bases. The V gene's germline CDR1 is MDHEN and CDR2 SYDVKM. This CDR3 has 16 amino acids. This CDR3 is CASSWGRGRRSGKLFF. CDR3 sequence (DNA): TGTGCCAGCAGTTGGGGTCGAGGGAGGAGGTCCGGGAAGCTGTTTTTT.

The chain carries TRBV5-4 and TRBJ2-2, with 10 bases fitting TRBD2. The CDR3 is made up of 18 amino acids. CDR1 SGHNT and CDR2 YYREEE come from the germline V gene (reference sequence). The J segment lost 3 bases and the V segment lost 2 bases, leaving 10 bases of the junction unmatched. The CDR3 sequence: CASSFEIQREGHTGELFF. DNA for the CDR3: TGTGCCAGCAGCTTCGAGATACAGCGGGAGGGTCACACCGGGGAGCTGTTTTTT.

The chain combines TRBV27 with TRBJ1-5; the D gene is possibly TRBD1 (5 bases). The CDR3 runs to 13 residues. From germline, CDR1 is MNHEY and CDR2 SMNVEV (reference sequence). V was pared by 6 bases and J by 2 bases, with 8 bases between. The CDR3 loop reads CASSGGGNQPQHF. CDR3 bases: TGTGCCAGCAGCGGAGGGGGCAATCAGCCCCAGCATTTT.